Shown below are 21 T cell receptor beta chains from a single sample sequenced in a study of blood T cell repertoires in COVID-19. Data came from immunoSEQ multiplex PCR; TCRdb stores just in-frame clones and leaves some out. Among 400,000 to 450,000 clones listed, over 75% were seen once. Material: peripheral blood. The receptors come from a woman in her 40s with COVID-19, enrolled during active disease.

The V and J genes are TRBV7-9 and TRBJ2-7; D is uncertain. V was trimmed by 4 bases and J by 4 bases, leaving 14 bases between them. From germline, CDR1 is SEHNR and CDR2 FQNEAQ (reference sequence). The CDR3 totals 14 residues. CDR3 sequence reads: CASSSLVGEYEQYF. CDR3 nucleotides: TGTGCCAGCAGCTCCTTGGTAGGAGAGTACGAGCAGTACTTC. Complete variable domain (other parts from reference TRBV7-9 and TRBJ2-7): DTGVSQNPRHKITKRGQNVTFRCDPISEHNRLYWYRQTLGQGPEFLTYFQNEAQLEKSRLLSDRFSAERPKGSFSTLEIQRTEQGDSAMYLCASSSLVGEYEQYFGPGTRLTVT.

V is TRBV12-3 or TRBV12-4 and J is TRBJ1-5; possible D gene TRBD1, 5 bases. The CDR3 sequence is 13 residues long. Between the trimmed V and J ends, which lost 7 bases and 3 bases, there was a span of 10 bases. The CDR3 here is CASTRQLNQPQHF. CDR3 DNA: TGTGCCAGCACAAGACAGCTCAATCAGCCCCAGCATTTT.

Here the CDR3 DNA reads TGTGCCAGCAGCCCCGCAGGAGGCCTCGTTGGCAATGAGCAGTTCTTC. This translates into CASSPAGGLVGNEQFF. The genes are TRBV5-5 and TRBJ2-1; maybe TRBD2 (5 bases). Germline lookup yields CDR1 SGHKS and CDR2 YYEKEE (reference sequence). Between the trimmed V and J ends, which lost 4 bases and 6 bases, there was a span of 20 bases. The CDR3 is 16 residues long.

This clone was found once. This chain links TRBV27 with TRBJ2-7; D possibly corresponds to TRBD1 (5 bases). V was shortened by 2 bases and J by 2 bases, with 10 bases between the two germline ends. The CDR3 covers 14 residues. Germline lookup yields CDR1 MNHEY and CDR2 SMNVEV (reference sequence). The CDR3 here is CASSLRGGPYEQYF. In nucleotides, the CDR3 is TGTGCCAGCAGTTTAAGGGGCGGACCCTACGAGCAGTACTTC.

The chain has TRBV6-2 or TRBV6-3 and TRBJ1-2; D is undetermined. This CDR3 is 12 amino acids long. Per the germline V gene, CDR1 is MNHEY and CDR2 is SVGEGT. Trimming cost V 2 bases and J 5 bases, with 6 bases left between them. For the CDR3, the DNA is TGTGCCAGCAGTTACATCCGGTATGGCTACACCTTC. Amino acids: CASSYIRYGYTF.

V and J are TRBV29-1 and TRBJ1-2; 10 positions agree with TRBD1. This CDR3 is 13 amino acids long. Germline CDR1 reads SQVTM; CDR2 reads ANQGSEA. Trimming removed 4 bases from V and 7 bases from J; junction bases left unmatched: 6. The CDR3: CSVADRGRSGYTF. The CDR3 coding sequence is TGCAGCGTTGCTGACAGGGGGCGGAGTGGCTACACCTTC.

This sequence joins TRBV7-2 and TRBJ1-6; D remains ambiguous. This CDR3 is 14 amino acids long. CDR1 SGHTA and CDR2 FQGNSA come from the germline V gene. Trimming removed 5 bases from V and 8 bases from J, with 13 bases in between. CDR3 nucleotide sequence: TGTGCCAGCAGCGTTCAGGCCTCATATTCACCCCTCCACTTT. Residues: CASSVQASYSPLHF.

The sample holds one count of this clone. This chain joins TRBV5-1 and TRBJ1-2, with a tentative D call TRBD1 (6 bases). V was cut by 4 bases and J by 8 bases, with 18 bases left in between. Germline values: CDR1 SGHRS, CDR2 YFSETQ. The CDR3 runs to 14 residues. The CDR3 DNA follows: TGCGCCAGCAGCCCCCTACACAGGGTGCAAGGCTACACCTTC. Translation: CASSPLHRVQGYTF.

The chain employs TRBV19 and TRBJ1-5, with a weak D call TRBD1 (5 bases). The CDR3 has 13 amino acids. Per the germline V gene, CDR1 is LNHDA and CDR2 is SQIVND (reference sequence). V was shortened by 4 bases and J by 7 bases, with 11 bases between the two germline ends. CDR3 nucleotides: TGTGCCAGTAGTAATGGGGCGCGGCAGCCCCAGCATTTT. Residues: CASSNGARQPQHF.

V is TRBV27 and J is TRBJ1-6; D call uncertain. V was cut by 4 bases and J by 14 bases, with 12 bases left in between. Germline lookup yields CDR1 MNHEY and CDR2 SMNVEV (reference sequence). The CDR3 loop spans 12 amino acids. CDR3 DNA sequence: TGTGCCAGCAGTTCCCCCGGGATCACCCTCCACTTT. It is translated as CASSSPGITLHF.

The J gene is TRBJ2-7, the V gene TRBV5-1; D possibly corresponds to TRBD1 (5 bases). The CDR3 is made up of 13 amino acids. In germline, CDR1 is SGHRS, CDR2 YFSETQ. The V and J ends lost 3 bases and 5 bases respectively, with 12 bases between them. As DNA, the CDR3 is TGCGCCAGCAGCTCGACCCGACAGAACGAGCAGTACTTC. It yields the protein CASSSTRQNEQYF.

V and J are TRBV10-1 and TRBJ2-1; possibly TRBD1 for D (6 bases). V lost 6 bases, J lost 0 bases, and 15 bases lay in between. The CDR3 length is 16 residues. CDR1 WNHNN and CDR2 SYGVQD come from the germline V gene (reference sequence). The CDR3 reads CASSANRAPSYNEQFF. CDR3 sequence (DNA): TGCGCCAGCAGCGCCAACAGGGCTCCCTCCTACAATGAGCAGTTCTTC.

The gene calls are TRBV18 and TRBJ1-1; unclear D gene. V was clipped by 5 bases and J by 5 bases, with 15 bases between them. CDR3 length: 14 residues. Germline values: CDR1 KGHSH, CDR2 LQKENI. The DNA for the CDR3 is TGTGCCAGCTCATTCGGCGGGAGTGGTACTGAAGCTTTCTTT. It yields the protein CASSFGGSGTEAFF.

This chain joins TRBV6-5 and TRBJ2-3; no clear D gene. V lost 2 bases and J 2 bases, leaving 5 bases between the germline ends. Looked up from germline, CDR1 is MNHEY and CDR2 is SVGAGI. The CDR3 loop spans 13 amino acids. The chain's CDR3 is CASSYPHTDTQYF. The CDR3 bases are TGTGCCAGCAGTTACCCACACACAGATACGCAGTATTTT.

The sample holds one count of this clone. The V call is TRBV28, the J call TRBJ1-4, with 7 bases aligning to TRBD1. CDR3 size: 15 residues. Germline CDR1 MDHEN, CDR2 SYDVKM. Trimming removed 2 bases from V and 5 bases from J; junction bases left unmatched: 5. Here the CDR3 reads CASSLAGQTNEKLFF. CDR3 DNA sequence: TGTGCCAGCAGTTTAGCGGGACAGACAAATGAAAAACTGTTTTTT.

The genes are TRBV27 and TRBJ1-3, with unresolved D. Germline assignment: CDR1 MNHEY and CDR2 SMNVEV (reference sequence). The V and J ends lost 6 bases and 0 bases respectively, with 15 bases between them. The CDR3 extends over 16 amino acids. In DNA, the CDR3 is TGTGCCAGCAGATTAACTGCTTACCCCTCTGGAAACACCATATATTTT. Amino acids: CASRLTAYPSGNTIYF.

The chain combines TRBV19 with TRBJ1-5, with 10 bases aligning to TRBD1. Germline V CDR1 and CDR2: LNHDA, SQIVND (reference sequence). CDR3 length: 15 amino acids. V lost 7 bases, J lost 2 bases, and 5 bases stayed unmatched. CDR3 nucleotide sequence: TGTGCCAGTAATCGACAGGGGGCCGGCAATCAGCCCCAGCATTTT. Protein: CASNRQGAGNQPQHF.

The CDR3 coding sequence is TGTGCCAGTGGGACAGGGAACACTGAAGCTTTCTTT. The encoded protein is CASGTGNTEAFF. The chain has TRBV7-3 and TRBJ1-1; 8 bases fit TRBD1. Germline values: CDR1 SGHTA, CDR2 FQGTGA. The CDR3 extends over 12 amino acids. Trimming took 9 bases from V and 1 from J; bases not matched to a gene: 1.

Of note for this clone: The germline gene is not matched at one end of the junction; a read error may be the cause. The V call is TRBV11-1, the J call TRBJ1-1; TRBD1 might be the D (5 bases). CDR3 length equals 14 residues. Germline CDR1 reads SGHAT; CDR2 reads FQDESV (reference sequence). CDR3 bases: TGTGCCAGCAGCTTGGACATTGTGAAGACTGAAGCTTTCTTT. Its translation is CASSLDIVKTEAFF. The full variable domain, with the rest looked up from reference TRBV11-1 and TRBJ1-1, is EAEVAQSPRYKITEKSQAVAFWCDPISGHATLYWYRQILGQGPELLVQFQDESVVDDSQLPKDRFSAERLKGVDSTLKIQPAELGDSAMYLCASSLDIVKTEAFFGQGTRLTVV.

The rearrangement uses TRBV6-6 and TRBJ2-3, with D tentatively TRBD2 (6 bases). V lost 6 bases and J lost 6, with 19 bases in between. From germline, CDR1 is MNHNY and CDR2 SVGAGI (reference sequence). The CDR3 contains 15 residues. The CDR3 nucleotides read TGTGCCAGCAGGGGGACGGCGGGATCTTCGGATACGCAGTATTTT. Amino acids: CASRGTAGSSDTQYF.

This rearrangement joins TRBV19 to TRBJ1-2, with TRBD1 matching 7 bases. The ends lost 6 bases at V and 9 bases at J; junction bases unmatched: 7. CDR1 is LNHDA, CDR2 SQIVND, per germline (reference sequence). The CDR3 contains 12 residues. This CDR3 is CASSSGGISYTF. The CDR3 region has the DNA TGTGCCAGTAGCTCAGGGGGGATTAGCTACACCTTC. Using reference TRBV19 and TRBJ1-2 for the parts outside the CDR3, the full variable domain is DGGITQSPKYLFRKEGQNVTLSCEQNLNHDAMYWYRQDPGQGLRLIYYSQIVNDFQKGDIAEGYSVSREKKESFPLTVTSAQKNPTAFYLCASSSGGISYTFGSGTRLTVV.